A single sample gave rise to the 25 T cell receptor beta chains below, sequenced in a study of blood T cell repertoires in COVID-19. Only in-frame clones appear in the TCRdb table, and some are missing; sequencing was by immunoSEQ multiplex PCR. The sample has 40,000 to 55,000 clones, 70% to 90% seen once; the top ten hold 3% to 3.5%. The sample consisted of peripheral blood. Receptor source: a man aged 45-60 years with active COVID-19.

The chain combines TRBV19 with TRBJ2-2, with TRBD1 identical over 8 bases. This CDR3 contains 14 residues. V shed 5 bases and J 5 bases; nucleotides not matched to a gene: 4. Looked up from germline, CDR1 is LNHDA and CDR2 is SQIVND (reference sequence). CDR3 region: CASSDRGETGELFF. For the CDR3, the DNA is TGTGCCAGTAGTGACAGGGGCGAAACCGGGGAGCTGTTTTTT.

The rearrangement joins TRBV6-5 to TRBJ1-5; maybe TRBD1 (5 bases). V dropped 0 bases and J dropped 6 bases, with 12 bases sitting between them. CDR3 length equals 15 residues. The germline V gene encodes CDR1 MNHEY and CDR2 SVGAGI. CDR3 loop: CASSYSRQGGQPQHF. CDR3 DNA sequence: TGTGCCAGCAGTTACTCGAGGCAGGGAGGTCAGCCCCAGCATTTT.

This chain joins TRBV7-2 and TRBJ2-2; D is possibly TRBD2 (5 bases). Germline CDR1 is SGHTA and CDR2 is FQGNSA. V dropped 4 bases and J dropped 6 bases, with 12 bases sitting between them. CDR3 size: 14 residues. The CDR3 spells CASSSPEAAGELFF. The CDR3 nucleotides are TGTGCCAGCAGCTCCCCGGAGGCTGCCGGGGAGCTGTTTTTT.

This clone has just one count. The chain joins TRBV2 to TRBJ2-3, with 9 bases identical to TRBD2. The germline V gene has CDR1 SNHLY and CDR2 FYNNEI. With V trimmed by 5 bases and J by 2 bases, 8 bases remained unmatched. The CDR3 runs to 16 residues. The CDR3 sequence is CASSFFSGGPTDTQYF. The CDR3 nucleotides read TGTGCCAGCAGTTTTTTTAGCGGGGGTCCCACAGATACGCAGTATTTT. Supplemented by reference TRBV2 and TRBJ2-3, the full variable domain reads EPEVTQTPSHQVTQMGQEVILRCVPISNHLYFYWYRQILGQKVEFLVSFYNNEISEKSEIFDDQFSVERPDGSNFTLKIRSTKLEDSAMYFCASSFFSGGPTDTQYFGPGTRLTVL.

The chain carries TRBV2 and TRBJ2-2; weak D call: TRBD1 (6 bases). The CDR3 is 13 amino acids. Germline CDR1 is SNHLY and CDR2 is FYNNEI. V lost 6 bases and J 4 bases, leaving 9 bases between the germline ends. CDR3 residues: CASRETGTGELFF. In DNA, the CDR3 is TGTGCCAGCAGGGAGACAGGCACCGGGGAGCTGTTTTTT.

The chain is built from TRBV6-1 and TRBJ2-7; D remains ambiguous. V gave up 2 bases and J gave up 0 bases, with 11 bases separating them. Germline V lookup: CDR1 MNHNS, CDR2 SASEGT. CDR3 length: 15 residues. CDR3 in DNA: TGTGCCAGCAGTGAAAATCCGAGGTTCTCCTACGAGCAGTACGTC. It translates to CASSENPRFSYEQYV.

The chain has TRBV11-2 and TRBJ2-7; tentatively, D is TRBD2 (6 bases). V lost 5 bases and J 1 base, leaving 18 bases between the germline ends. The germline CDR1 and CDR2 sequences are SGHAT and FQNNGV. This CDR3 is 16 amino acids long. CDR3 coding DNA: TGTGCCAGCAGCCCCCCGGGGTGGAGGGCGTCCTACGAGCAGTACGTC. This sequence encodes CASSPPGWRASYEQYV.

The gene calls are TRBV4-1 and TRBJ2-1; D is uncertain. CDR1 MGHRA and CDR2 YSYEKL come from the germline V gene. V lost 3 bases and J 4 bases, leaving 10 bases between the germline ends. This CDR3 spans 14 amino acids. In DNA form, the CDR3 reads TGCGCCAGCAGCCAGACACAGTATTACAATGAGCAGTTCTTC. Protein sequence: CASSQTQYYNEQFF.

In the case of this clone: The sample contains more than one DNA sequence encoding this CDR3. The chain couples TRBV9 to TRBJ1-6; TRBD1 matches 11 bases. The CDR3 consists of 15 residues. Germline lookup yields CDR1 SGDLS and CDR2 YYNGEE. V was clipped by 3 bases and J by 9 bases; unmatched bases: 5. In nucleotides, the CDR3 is TGTGCCAGCAGCGCAAGGACAGGGGGCTCTTCACCCCTCCACTTT. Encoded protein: CASSARTGGSSPLHF.

This chain's CDR3 is CASNSAGTGRAEAFF. CDR3 nucleotides: TGTGCCAGCAATTCGGCAGGGACAGGGAGAGCTGAAGCTTTCTTT. This chain joins TRBV6-5 and TRBJ1-1; 9 bases line up with TRBD1. The CDR3 has 15 amino acids. The V segment lost 7 bases and the J segment 6 bases; nucleotides outside the gene matches: 12. CDR1 and CDR2 from the germline V gene are MNHEY and SVGAGI.

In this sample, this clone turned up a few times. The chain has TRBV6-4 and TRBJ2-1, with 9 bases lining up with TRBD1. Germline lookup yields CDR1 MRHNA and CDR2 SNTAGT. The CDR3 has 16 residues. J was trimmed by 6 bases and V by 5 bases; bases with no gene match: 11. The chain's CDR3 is CASSNQPGQGTNEQFF. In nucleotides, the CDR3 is TGTGCCAGCAGTAATCAGCCGGGACAGGGTACCAATGAGCAGTTCTTC.

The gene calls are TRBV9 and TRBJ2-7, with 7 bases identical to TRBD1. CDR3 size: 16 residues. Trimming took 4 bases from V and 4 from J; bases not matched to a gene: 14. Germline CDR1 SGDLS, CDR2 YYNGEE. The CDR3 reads CASSPSVRTGPYEQYF. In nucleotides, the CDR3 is TGTGCCAGCAGCCCCTCTGTGAGGACAGGTCCTTACGAGCAGTACTTC.

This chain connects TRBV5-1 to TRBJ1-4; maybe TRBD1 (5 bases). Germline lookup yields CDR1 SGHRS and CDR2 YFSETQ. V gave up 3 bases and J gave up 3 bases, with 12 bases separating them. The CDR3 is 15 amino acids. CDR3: CASSSGTGANEKLFF. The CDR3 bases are TGCGCCAGCAGCTCCGGGACGGGGGCTAATGAAAAACTGTTTTTT. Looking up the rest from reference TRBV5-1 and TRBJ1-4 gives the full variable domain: KAGVTQTPRYLIKTRGQQVTLSCSPISGHRSVSWYQQTPGQGLQFLFEYFSETQRNKGNFPGRFSGRQFSNSRSEMNVSTLELGDSALYLCASSSGTGANEKLFFGSGTQLSVL.

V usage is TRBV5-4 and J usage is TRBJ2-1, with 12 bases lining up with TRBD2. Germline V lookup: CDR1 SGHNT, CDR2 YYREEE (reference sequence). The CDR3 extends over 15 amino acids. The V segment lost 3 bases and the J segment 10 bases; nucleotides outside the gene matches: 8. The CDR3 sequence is CASSSRLAGEGEQFF. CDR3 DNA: TGTGCCAGCAGCTCCCGACTAGCGGGAGAGGGGGAGCAGTTCTTC.

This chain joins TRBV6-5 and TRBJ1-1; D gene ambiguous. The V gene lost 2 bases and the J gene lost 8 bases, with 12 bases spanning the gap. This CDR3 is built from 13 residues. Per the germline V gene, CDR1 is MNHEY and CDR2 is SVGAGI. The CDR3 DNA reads TGTGCCAGCAGTTACGATAGAATGTTAGAAGCTTTCTTT. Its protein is CASSYDRMLEAFF.

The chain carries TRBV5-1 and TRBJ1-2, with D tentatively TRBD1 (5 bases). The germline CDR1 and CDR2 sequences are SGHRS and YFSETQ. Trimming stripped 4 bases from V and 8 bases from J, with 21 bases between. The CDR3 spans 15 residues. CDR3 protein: CASSRDPQGRLGYTF. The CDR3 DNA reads TGCGCCAGCAGCCGCGACCCCCAGGGAAGGCTAGGCTACACCTTC.

The CDR3 loop reads CASATADIQYF. CDR3 bases: TGTGCCTCCGCGACTGCGGACATTCAGTACTTC. The chain has TRBV30 and TRBJ2-4; unclear D gene. Germline assignment: CDR1 GTSNPN and CDR2 SVGIG (reference sequence). V lost 7 bases, J lost 8 bases, and 12 bases lay in between. The CDR3 sequence is 11 residues long. The full variable domain, rest sourced from reference TRBV30 and TRBJ2-4, is SQTIHQWPATLVQPVGSPLSLECTVEGTSNPNLYWYRQAAGRGLQLLFYSVGIGQISSEVPQNLSASRPQDRQFILSSKKLLLSDSGFYLCASATADIQYFGAGTRLSVL.

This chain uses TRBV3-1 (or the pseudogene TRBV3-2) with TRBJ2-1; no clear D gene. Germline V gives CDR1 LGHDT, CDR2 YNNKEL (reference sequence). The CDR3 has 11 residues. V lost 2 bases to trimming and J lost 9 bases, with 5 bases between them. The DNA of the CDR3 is TGTGCCAGCAGCCAATATCGTGAGCAGTTCTTC. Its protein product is CASSQYREQFF.

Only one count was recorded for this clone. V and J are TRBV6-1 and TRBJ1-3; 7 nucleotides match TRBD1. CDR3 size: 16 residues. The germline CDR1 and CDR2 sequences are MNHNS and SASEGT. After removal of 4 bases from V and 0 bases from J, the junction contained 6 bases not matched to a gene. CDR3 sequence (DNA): TGTGCCAGCAGTGTCGGGACAGCCCCCTCTGGAAACACCATATATTTT. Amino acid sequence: CASSVGTAPSGNTIYF.

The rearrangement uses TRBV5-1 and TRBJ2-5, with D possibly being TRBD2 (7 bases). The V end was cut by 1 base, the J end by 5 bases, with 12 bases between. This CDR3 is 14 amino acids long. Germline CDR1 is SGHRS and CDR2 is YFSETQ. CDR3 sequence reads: CASSLWGGRETQYF. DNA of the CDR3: TGCGCCAGCAGCTTGTGGGGGGGCCGGGAGACCCAGTACTTC.

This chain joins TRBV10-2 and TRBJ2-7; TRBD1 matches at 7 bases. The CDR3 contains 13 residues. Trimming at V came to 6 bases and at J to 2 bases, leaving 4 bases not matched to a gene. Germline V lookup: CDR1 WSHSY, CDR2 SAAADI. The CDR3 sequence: CASSGQATYEQYV. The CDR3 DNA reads TGCGCCAGCAGCGGACAGGCGACCTACGAGCAGTACGTC.

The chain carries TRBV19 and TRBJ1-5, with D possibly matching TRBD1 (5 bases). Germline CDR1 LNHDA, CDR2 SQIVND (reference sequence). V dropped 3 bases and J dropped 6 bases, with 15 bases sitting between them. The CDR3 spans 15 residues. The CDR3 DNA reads TGTGCCAGTAGTATTGGGCAGGGCTCTAGTCAGCCCCAGCATTTT. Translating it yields CASSIGQGSSQPQHF.

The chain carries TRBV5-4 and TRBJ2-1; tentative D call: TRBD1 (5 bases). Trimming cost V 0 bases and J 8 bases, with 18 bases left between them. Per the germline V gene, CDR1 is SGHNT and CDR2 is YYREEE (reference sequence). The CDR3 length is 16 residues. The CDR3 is CASSLGGWGSKDEQFF. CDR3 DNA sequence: TGTGCCAGCAGCTTGGGAGGATGGGGCTCTAAGGATGAGCAGTTCTTC.

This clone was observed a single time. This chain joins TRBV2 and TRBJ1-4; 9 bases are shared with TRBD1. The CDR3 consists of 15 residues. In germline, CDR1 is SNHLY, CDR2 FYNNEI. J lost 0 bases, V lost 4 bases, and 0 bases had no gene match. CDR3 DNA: TGTGCCAGCAGTGGACAGGGGGCAACTAATGAAAAACTGTTTTTT. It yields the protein CASSGQGATNEKLFF.

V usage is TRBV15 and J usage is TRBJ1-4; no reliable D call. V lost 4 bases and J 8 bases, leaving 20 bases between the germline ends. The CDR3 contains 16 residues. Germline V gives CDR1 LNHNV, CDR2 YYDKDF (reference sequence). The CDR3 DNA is TGTGCCACCAGCAATAGGGAGGGCGGCCGTGGCGAAAAACTGTTTTTT. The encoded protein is CATSNREGGRGEKLFF.